Listed below are T cell receptor beta chains from one sample, sequenced in a study of shared clonotypes between healthy human individuals. Generated by immunoSEQ multiplex PCR, the TCRdb table keeps only in-frame clones and is missing some. This sample yields about 560,000 clones, of which around three quarters are seen a single time; more than 10% belongs to the top ten. Sequencing was performed on PBMCs. The receptors shown here come from a woman between 35 and 50 years old in good health. Some clones in this sample may be carry-over from other donors' samples. The CDR3 runs from the conserved cysteine through the conserved F or W. A D gene is named only where the DNA matches it firmly. The listing skips clone size in some rows; elsewhere it reads once, few, many or a size class.

j_call,v_call,d_call,clone_size,cdr3_nt,cdr3_aa
TRBJ2-7,TRBV29-1,.,.,TGCAGCGTCGTCCCCGAGGGCTACGAGCAGTACTTC,CSVVPEGYEQYF
TRBJ1-2,TRBV25-1,.,.,TGTGCCAGCAGTGAAGACCCAGAGGACTATGGCTACACCTTC,CASSEDPEDYGYTF
TRBJ2-7,TRBV10-3,.,.,TGTGCCATCAATAGCGGAAGGGGGTACGAGCAGTACTTC,CAINSGRGYEQYF
TRBJ1-1,TRBV5-8,.,.,TGTGCCAGCAGCCCCGCATCGAGCCCTGAAGCTTTCTTT,CASSPASSPEAFF
TRBJ2-3,TRBV15,.,.,TGTGCCACCAGCGGAGGAACAGGGTCGGGCCCAGATACGCAGTATTTT,CATSGGTGSGPDTQYF
TRBJ2-1,TRBV9,TRBD1,.,TGTGCCAGCAGCCCAGGACAGGGCCGGAATGAGCAGTTCTTC,CASSPGQGRNEQFF
TRBJ1-5,TRBV4-1,.,.,TGCGCCAGCAGCCAAGAGAGGTTGCGAGGCAAGCGGAACAATCAGCCCCAGCATTTT,CASSQERLRGKRNNQPQHF
TRBJ2-1,TRBV4-1,.,.,TGCGCCAGCAGCCAAGAGGTACGAGGGGATGAGCAGTTCTTC,CASSQEVRGDEQFF
TRBJ2-1,TRBV9,.,.,TGTGCCAGCGAGGGCCCGACTCCCAATGAGCAGTTCTTC,CASEGPTPNEQFF
TRBJ2-5,TRBV12-5,TRBD2,.,TGTGCTAGTGGTTTGGTATCGGGAGGGGAGACCCAGTACTTC,CASGLVSGGETQYF
TRBJ1-4,TRBV28,TRBD1,.,TGTGCCACACAGGGGGCCCCTAAGGAAAAACTGTTTTTT,CATQGAPKEKLFF
TRBJ2-3,TRBV7-9,.,.,TGTGCCAGCAGCCCTCGGGTCCTCGCCGGCACAGATACGCAGTATTTT,CASSPRVLAGTDTQYF
TRBJ2-5,TRBV29-1,.,.,TGCAGCGTTGGAGTCGGGGAGACCCAGTACTTC,CSVGVGETQYF
TRBJ1-2,TRBV10-3,TRBD1,.,TGTGCCATCAGAGACAGGGTCGCTAACTATGGCTACACCTTC,CAIRDRVANYGYTF
TRBJ2-2,TRBV18,.,.,TGTGCCAGCTCACCGATGACCGAAAACACCGGGGAGCTGTTTTTT,CASSPMTENTGELFF
TRBJ2-5,TRBV15,.,few,TGTGCCACCAGCAGAGATCAAGCTGGGATCCAAGAGACCCAGTACTTC,CATSRDQAGIQETQYF
TRBJ2-1,TRBV5-1,TRBD2,many,TGCGCCAGCAGCAGGGGACTAGCCAATGAGCAGTTCTTC,CASSRGLANEQFF
TRBJ2-5,TRBV19,.,.,TGTGCCAGTAGTCCCCGCGAAGGGGTTTGGGAGACCCAGTACTTC,CASSPREGVWETQYF
TRBJ2-2,TRBV25-1,TRBD1,.,TGTGCCAGCAGTGAATGGGACAGGGTGGACGGTGAGCTGTTTTTT,CASSEWDRVDGELFF
TRBJ2-1,TRBV6-4,TRBD2,many,TGTGCCAGCAGAGCGCTAGCGGGAGGGTACAATGAGCAGTTCTTC,CASRALAGGYNEQFF
TRBJ2-1,TRBV5-1,.,.,TGCGCCAGCAGCTTGGAGTTAGGGGGGGCGAATGAGCAGTTCTTC,CASSLELGGANEQFF
TRBJ2-3,TRBV2,.,.,TGTGCCAGCCTAGTACCGCCAGATACGCAGTATTTT,CASLVPPDTQYF
TRBJ2-7,TRBV7-9,.,.,TGTGCCAGCAGCTCGCTAGGGTTTCAACCGTACTTC,CASSSLGFQPYF
TRBJ1-3,TRBV10-3,.,.,TGTGCCATCAGTGAGTACCCTGGAAACACCATATATTTT,CAISEYPGNTIYF
TRBJ1-2,TRBV7-3,.,.,TGTGCCAGCAGCTTAGGCCCAGGGATTCATGGCTACACCTTC,CASSLGPGIHGYTF
TRBJ1-2,TRBV9,.,.,TGTGCCAGCAGCGTAGGTTCAGGTCCCATGGTGGGCTACACCTTC,CASSVGSGPMVGYTF
TRBJ1-4,TRBV28,.,.,TGTGCCAGCGCAATCTTCGGGACGGAGAATGAAAAACTGTTTTTT,CASAIFGTENEKLFF
TRBJ1-2,TRBV28,.,.,TGTGCCAGCAGTCCCACTCGACTCTATGGCTACACCTTC,CASSPTRLYGYTF
TRBJ1-4,TRBV5-4,.,few,TGTGCCAGCAGCCCCCAGGGTAGTGGTGAAAAACTGTTTTTT,CASSPQGSGEKLFF
TRBJ2-5,TRBV7-3,.,.,TGTGCCAGCAGCCGGCGGGGCCAAGAGACCCAGTACTTC,CASSRRGQETQYF